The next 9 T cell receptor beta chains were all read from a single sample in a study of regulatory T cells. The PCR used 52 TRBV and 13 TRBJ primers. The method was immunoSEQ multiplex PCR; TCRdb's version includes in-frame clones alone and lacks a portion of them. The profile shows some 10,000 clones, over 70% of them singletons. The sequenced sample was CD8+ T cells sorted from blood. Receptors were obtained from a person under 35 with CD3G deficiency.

The chain's CDR3 is CAISATRDRGPADTQYF. CDR3 DNA sequence: TGTGCCATCAGTGCGACCCGGGACAGGGGGCCAGCAGATACGCAGTATTTT. This rearrangement joins TRBV10-3 to TRBJ2-3, with 12 bases that match TRBD1. The V gene's germline CDR1 is ENHRY and CDR2 SYGVKD. V was clipped by 4 bases and J by 4 bases; unmatched bases: 9. This CDR3 is built from 17 residues.

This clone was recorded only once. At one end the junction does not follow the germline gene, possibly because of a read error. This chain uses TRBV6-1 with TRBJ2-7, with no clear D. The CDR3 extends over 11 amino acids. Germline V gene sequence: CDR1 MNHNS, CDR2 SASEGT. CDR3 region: CASNEKYEQYF. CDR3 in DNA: TGTGCCAGCAATGAAAAGTACGAGCAGTACTTC.

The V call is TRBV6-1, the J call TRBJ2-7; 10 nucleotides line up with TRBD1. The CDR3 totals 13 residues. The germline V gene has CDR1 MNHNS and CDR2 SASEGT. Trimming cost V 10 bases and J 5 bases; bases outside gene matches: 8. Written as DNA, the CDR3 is TGTGCCACCTCCGGGACAGGGGAGGACGAGCAGTACTTC. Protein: CATSGTGEDEQYF.

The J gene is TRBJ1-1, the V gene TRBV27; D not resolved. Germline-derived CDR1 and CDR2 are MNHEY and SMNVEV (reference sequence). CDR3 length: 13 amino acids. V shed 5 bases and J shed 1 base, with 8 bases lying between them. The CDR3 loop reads CASSITKNTEAFF. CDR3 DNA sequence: TGTGCCAGCAGTATCACCAAGAACACTGAAGCTTTCTTT.

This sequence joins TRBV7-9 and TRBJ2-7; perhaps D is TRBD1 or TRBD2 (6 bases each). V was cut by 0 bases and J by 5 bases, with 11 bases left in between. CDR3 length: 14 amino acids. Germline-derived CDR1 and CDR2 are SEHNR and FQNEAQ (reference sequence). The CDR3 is CASSLAEEGDEQYF. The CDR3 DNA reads TGTGCCAGCAGCTTAGCAGAGGAGGGGGACGAGCAGTACTTC.

CDR3 amino acids: CASSPFFGTGELFF. CDR3 nucleotide sequence: TGTGCCAGCAGTCCCTTCTTCGGCACCGGGGAGCTGTTTTTT. The rearrangement links TRBV27 to TRBJ2-2; no definite D call. The CDR3 is 14 amino acids. CDR1 and CDR2 (germline): MNHEY, SMNVEV (reference sequence). The ends were cut back, 5 bases at V and 4 bases at J, with 11 bases in the middle.

The CDR3 region has the DNA TGTGCCAGCAGACGGGACGGACAGGGCAATGGCTACACCTTC. This translates into CASRRDGQGNGYTF. The rearrangement links TRBV7-9 to TRBJ1-2, with 8 positions matching TRBD1. Germline V gene lookup returns CDR1 SEHNR and CDR2 FQNEAQ (reference sequence). Trimming took 6 bases from V and 6 from J; bases not matched to a gene: 9. The CDR3 contains 14 residues.

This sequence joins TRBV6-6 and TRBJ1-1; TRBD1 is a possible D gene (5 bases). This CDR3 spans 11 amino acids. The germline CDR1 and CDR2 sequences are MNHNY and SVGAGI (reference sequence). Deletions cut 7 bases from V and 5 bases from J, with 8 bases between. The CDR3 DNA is TGTGCCAGCATTCGGGGGACTGAAGCTTTCTTT. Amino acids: CASIRGTEAFF.

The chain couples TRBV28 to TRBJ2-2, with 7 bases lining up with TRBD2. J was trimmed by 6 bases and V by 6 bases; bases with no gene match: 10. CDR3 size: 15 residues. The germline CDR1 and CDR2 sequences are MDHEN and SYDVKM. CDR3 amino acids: CASSRLAGTAGELFF. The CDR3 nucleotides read TGTGCCAGCAGCAGACTAGCTGGAACGGCCGGGGAGCTGTTTTTT.